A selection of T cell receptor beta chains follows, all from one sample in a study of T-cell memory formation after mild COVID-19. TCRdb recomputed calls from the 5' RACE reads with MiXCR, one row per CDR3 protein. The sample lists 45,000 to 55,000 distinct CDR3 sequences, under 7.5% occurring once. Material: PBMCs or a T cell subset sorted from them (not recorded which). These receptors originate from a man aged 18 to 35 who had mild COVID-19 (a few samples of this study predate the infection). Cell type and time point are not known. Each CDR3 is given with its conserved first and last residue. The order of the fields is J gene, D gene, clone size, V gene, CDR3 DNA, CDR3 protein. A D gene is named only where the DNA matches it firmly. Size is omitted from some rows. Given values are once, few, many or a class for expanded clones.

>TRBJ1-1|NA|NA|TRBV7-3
TGTGCCAGCAGCTCGGTGGAGGGCACTGAAGCTTTCTTT
CASSSVEGTEAFF
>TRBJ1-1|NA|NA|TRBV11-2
TGTGCCAGCCAGGGGACGTTCGGCACTGAAGCTTTCTTT
CASQGTFGTEAFF
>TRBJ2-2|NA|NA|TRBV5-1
TGCGCCAGCAGCCCCCAAGGGTCGGGGGAGCTGTTTTTT
CASSPQGSGELFF
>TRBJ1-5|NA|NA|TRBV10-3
TGTGCCATCAGTGATGGGTCCCAGCCCCAGCATTTT
CAISDGSQPQHF
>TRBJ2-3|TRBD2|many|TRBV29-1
TGCAGCGTGGGGACTAGCGGGGTCCCCGGCACAGATACGCAGTATTTT
CSVGTSGVPGTDTQYF
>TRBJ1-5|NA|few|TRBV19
TGTGCCAGTAGGGTAGGCCTACGGCCTCAGCCCCAGCATTTT
CASRVGLRPQPQHF
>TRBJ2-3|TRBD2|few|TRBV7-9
TGTGCCAGCAGCTTCGGGGGGGCTAGCACAGATACGCAGTATTTT
CASSFGGASTDTQYF
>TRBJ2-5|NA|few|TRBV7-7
TGTGCTAGCAGCTTAGGACCCGGACTACGGGAGACCCAGTACTTC
CASSLGPGLRETQYF
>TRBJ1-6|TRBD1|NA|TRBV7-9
TGTGCCAGCAGCTCCGACAGGGACCACCTCCACTTT
CASSSDRDHLHF
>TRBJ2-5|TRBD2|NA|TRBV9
TGTGCCAGCAGGCCCGGGGGGGGCCACCAAGAGACCCAGTACTTC
CASRPGGGHQETQYF
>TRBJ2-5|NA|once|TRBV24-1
TGTGCCACCAGTGATTTTGGCAGCTCAGAGACCCAGTACTTC
CATSDFGSSETQYF
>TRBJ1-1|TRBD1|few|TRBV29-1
TGCAGCGTCTCAGGGGGTGACACTGAAGCTTTCTTT
CSVSGGDTEAFF
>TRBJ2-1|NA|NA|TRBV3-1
TGTGCCAGCATCCACGCGGGAAACTTGGAGGGGCAGTTCTTC
CASIHAGNLEGQFF
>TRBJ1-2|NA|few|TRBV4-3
TGCGCCAGCAGCCAAGATAGACGAGGGGATGGCTACACCTTC
CASSQDRRGDGYTF
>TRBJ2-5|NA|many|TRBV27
TGTGCCAGCAGTCCCCGAGGGAGGGAGACCCAGTACTTC
CASSPRGRETQYF
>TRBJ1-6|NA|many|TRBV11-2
TGTGCCAGCAGCTTTCGGGAGGTTTGGAATTCACCCCTCCACTTT
CASSFREVWNSPLHF
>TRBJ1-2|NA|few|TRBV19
TGTGCCAGTAACCCCCGGGACGGTGAGGATGGCTACACCTTC
CASNPRDGEDGYTF
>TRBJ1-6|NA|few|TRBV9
TGTGCCAGCAGCCCGGCCGCGCAGGGGAATAATTCACCCCTCCACTTT
CASSPAAQGNNSPLHF